This T cell receptor (beta chain) was identified during a study of blood T cell repertoires in COVID-19. Study in general: Donors in the United States, Italy and Spain gave samples during acute or convalescent COVID-19. PBMCs, B-cell-depleted T cells, or T cells provided the cDNA or gDNA that made up the material.

V was clipped by 1 base and J by 3 bases, with 5 bases between them. This CDR3 is built from 13 residues. Original processing notes: Amplification from reference gene primers served as the basis for estimated nucleated cell counts. Some clones are missing from TCRdb's copy, which holds only in-frame ones; the method was immunoSEQ multiplex PCR. V and J calls and clone size are those listed in that table; D and trimming were worked out from the DNA. The top ten hold about 12% of the sample, which has 250,000 to 300,000 clones, over 75% seen once. The sample comprised peripheral blood. This clonotype originated in a woman in her sixties with acute or convalescent COVID-19. V usage is TRBV12-3 or TRBV12-4 and J usage is TRBJ2-3; D remains ambiguous. The CDR3 nucleotides are TGTGCCAGCAGTTTAGACAGAACAGATACGCAGTATTTT. This gives the protein CASSLDRTDTQYF.